The clone carrying this TCR beta chain was seen many times. 5'RACE template switching produced TCR cDNA carrying a universal primer site and UMIs. TCRdb reprocessed the 5' RACE reads via MiXCR and lists one record per CDR3 protein. The data show 50,000 to 75,000 distinct CDR3 sequences, approximately 6.1% seen once. Germline CDR1 reads MNHEY; CDR2 reads SVGAGI. V was clipped by 0 bases and J by 2 bases; unmatched bases: 7. The CDR3 totals 17 residues. The data originate from a study of T cells after yellow fever vaccination. About the research overall: SMART-Seq v4 Ultra Low Input handled preparation of low-cell-number fractions.

Findings and caveats of the study: The booster response re-showed most primary clones: around 95% CD4, approximately 90% CD8.

V gene TRBV6-5 combines with J gene TRBJ2-3; TRBD2 agrees at 8 bases. This TCR derives from a man aged 18 to 29 who received the YFV17D yellow fever vaccine. The sequences come from PBMCs, either bulk or a sorted T-cell subset (CD4+, CD8+, memory, or dextramer-sorted; not recorded which), collected on the day of the yellow fever booster vaccination. The CDR3 loop reads CASSYSSGASPTDTQYF. The CDR3 nucleotides read TGTGCCAGCAGTTACTCTAGCGGGGCTTCCCCCACAGATACGCAGTATTTT.